This is a list of T cell receptor beta chains from one sample in a study of vaccination and CD4 T cells after COVID-19. What these receptors recognize is not known. In TCRdb, the PCR reads were re-called with MiXCR into one record per CDR3 protein. The table lists about 15,000 distinct CDR3 sequences, around 70% of them singletons, with about 4.6% in the top ten. Material: CD4+ T cells from blood, cultured in vitro. The receptors derive from a human donor who had recovered from COVID-19. CDR3s include the opening cysteine and the closing phenylalanine or tryptophan. The order of the fields is J gene, V gene, clone size, D gene, CDR3 DNA, CDR3 protein. The D gene is left open where the match is weak. Not all rows give a size; the values are once, few, many and, for expanded clones, a class.

TRBJ1-2	TRBV27	.	.	TGTGCCAGCAGTTCCAACAACCAGGGGTATGGCTACACCTTC	CASSSNNQGYGYTF
TRBJ2-3	TRBV6-1	.	TRBD1	TGTGCCAGCAGTCTTCGGGACAGGGTCACAGATACGCAGTATTTT	CASSLRDRVTDTQYF
TRBJ2-1	TRBV25-1	.	TRBD2	TGTGCCAGCAGTCCCCAAGGGCCGGGACTAGCAGCCAACAATGAGCAGTTCTTC	CASSPQGPGLAANNEQFF
TRBJ1-5	TRBV20-1	.	.	TGCAGTGCTAGGAAGTCAGGGTGGAATCAGCCCCAGCATTTT	CSARKSGWNQPQHF
TRBJ2-7	TRBV29-1	.	TRBD1	TGCAGCGTTGAACAACCGACAGGGTTTTCCTACGAGCAGTACTTC	CSVEQPTGFSYEQYF
TRBJ1-5	TRBV4-1	.	.	TGCGCCAGCGCTCGGACCGAGGGCAATCAGCCCCAGCATTTT	CASARTEGNQPQHF
TRBJ1-5	TRBV10-3	.	.	TGTGCCATCAGTGAAGACACCAATCAGCCCCAGCATTTT	CAISEDTNQPQHF
TRBJ1-5	TRBV29-1	.	.	TGCAGCGTTGGGGGGGGTTTCAATCAGCCCCAGCATTTT	CSVGGGFNQPQHF
TRBJ2-7	TRBV10-3	once	TRBD1	TGTGCCATCAGAGCCGGGACAGGGAACAACGAGCAGTACTTC	CAIRAGTGNNEQYF
TRBJ1-2	TRBV28	.	.	TGTGCCGTATCAGCTAACTATGGCTACACCTTC	CAVSANYGYTF
TRBJ2-5	TRBV23-1	medium-sized	TRBD1	TGCGCCAGCAGTCTAAACACAGGGGAATTCAAAGAGACCCAGTACTTC	CASSLNTGEFKETQYF
TRBJ2-5	TRBV7-3	.	.	TGTGCCAGCAGCTTAAAGGACGGAGAGACCCAGTACTTC	CASSLKDGETQYF
TRBJ1-2	TRBV20-1	.	.	TGCAGTGCTAGAGGTCCACAGGGACATGGCTACACCTTC	CSARGPQGHGYTF